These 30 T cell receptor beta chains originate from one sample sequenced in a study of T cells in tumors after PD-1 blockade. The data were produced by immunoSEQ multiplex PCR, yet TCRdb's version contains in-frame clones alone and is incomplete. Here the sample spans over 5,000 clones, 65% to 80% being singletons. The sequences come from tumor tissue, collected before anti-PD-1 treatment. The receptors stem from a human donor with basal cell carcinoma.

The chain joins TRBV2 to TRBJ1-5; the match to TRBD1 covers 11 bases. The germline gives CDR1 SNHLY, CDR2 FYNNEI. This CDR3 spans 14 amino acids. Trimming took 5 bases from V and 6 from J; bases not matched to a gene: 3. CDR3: CASSRGTGGQPQHF. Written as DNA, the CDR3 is TGTGCCAGCAGTAGGGGGACAGGGGGTCAGCCCCAGCATTTT.

As DNA, the CDR3 is TGTGCCAGCAGATTAACTGCGGGGGGCACAGATACGCAGTATTTT. Protein product: CASRLTAGGTDTQYF. The gene calls are TRBV7-2 and TRBJ2-3; TRBD2 aligns across 7 bases. Losses at the gene ends were 6 bases for V and 1 base for J; bases not matched to a gene: 7. This CDR3 region has 15 residues. Per the germline V gene, CDR1 is SGHTA and CDR2 is FQGNSA.

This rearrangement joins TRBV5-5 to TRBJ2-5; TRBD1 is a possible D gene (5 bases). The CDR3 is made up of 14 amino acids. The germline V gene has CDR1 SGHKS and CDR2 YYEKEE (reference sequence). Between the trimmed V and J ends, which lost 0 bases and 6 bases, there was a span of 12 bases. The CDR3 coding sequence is TGTGCCAGCAGCTTGGGGACGCAGGGAAAGACCCAGTACTTC. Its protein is CASSLGTQGKTQYF.

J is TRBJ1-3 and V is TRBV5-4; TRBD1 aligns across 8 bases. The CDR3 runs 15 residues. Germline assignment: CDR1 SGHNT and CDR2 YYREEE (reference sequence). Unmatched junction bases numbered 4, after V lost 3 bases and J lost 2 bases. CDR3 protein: CASSSQGAPGNTIYF. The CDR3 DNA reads TGTGCCAGCAGCTCTCAGGGGGCTCCTGGAAACACCATATATTTT.

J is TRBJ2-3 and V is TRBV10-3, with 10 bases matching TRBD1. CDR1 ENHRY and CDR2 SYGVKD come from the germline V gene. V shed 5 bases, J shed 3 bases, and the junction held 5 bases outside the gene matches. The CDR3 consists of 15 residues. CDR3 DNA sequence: TGTGCCATCAGTCGGACAGGGGGAGGGACAGATACGCAGTATTTT. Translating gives CAISRTGGGTDTQYF.

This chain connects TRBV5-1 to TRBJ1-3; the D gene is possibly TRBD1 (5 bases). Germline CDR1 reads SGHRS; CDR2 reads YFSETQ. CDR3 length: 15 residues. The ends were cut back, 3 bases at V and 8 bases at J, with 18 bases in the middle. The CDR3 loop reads CASSYRPNVGDTIYF. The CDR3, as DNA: TGCGCCAGCAGCTACCGCCCAAATGTGGGGGACACCATATATTTT.

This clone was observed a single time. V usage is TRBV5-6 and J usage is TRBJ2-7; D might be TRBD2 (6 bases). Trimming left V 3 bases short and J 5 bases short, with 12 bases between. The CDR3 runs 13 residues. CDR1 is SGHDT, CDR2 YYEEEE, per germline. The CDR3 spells CASSSWRDHEQYF. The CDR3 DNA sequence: TGTGCCAGCAGCTCCTGGAGGGACCACGAGCAGTACTTC.

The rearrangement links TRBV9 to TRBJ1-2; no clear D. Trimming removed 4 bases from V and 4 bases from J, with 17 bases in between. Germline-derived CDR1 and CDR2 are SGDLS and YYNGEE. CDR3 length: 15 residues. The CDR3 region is CASSPDGEGIYGYTF. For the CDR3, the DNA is TGTGCCAGCAGCCCGGACGGGGAGGGTATCTATGGCTACACCTTC.

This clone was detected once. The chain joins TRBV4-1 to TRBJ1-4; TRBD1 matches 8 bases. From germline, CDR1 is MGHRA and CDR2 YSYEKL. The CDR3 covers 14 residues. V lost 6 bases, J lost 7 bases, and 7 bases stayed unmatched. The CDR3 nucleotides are TGCGCCAGCAGTCAGACAGGGGTTGGTGAAAAACTGTTTTTT. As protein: CASSQTGVGEKLFF.

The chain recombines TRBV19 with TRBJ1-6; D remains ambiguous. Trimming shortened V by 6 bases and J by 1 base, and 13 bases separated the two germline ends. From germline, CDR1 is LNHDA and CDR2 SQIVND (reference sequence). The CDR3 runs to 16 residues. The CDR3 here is CASRRGRESYNSPLHF. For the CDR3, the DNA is TGTGCCAGTAGGCGAGGTCGAGAGTCCTATAATTCACCCCTCCACTTT. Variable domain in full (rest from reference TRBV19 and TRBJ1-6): DGGITQSPKYLFRKEGQNVTLSCEQNLNHDAMYWYRQDPGQGLRLIYYSQIVNDFQKGDIAEGYSVSREKKESFPLTVTSAQKNPTAFYLCASRRGRESYNSPLHFGNGTRLTVT.

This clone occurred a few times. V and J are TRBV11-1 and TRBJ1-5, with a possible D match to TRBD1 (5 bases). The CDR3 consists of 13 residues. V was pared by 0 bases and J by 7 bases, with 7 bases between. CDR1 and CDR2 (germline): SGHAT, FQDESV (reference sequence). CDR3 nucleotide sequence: TGTGCCAGCAGCTTAGCTGGGGACCAGCCCCAGCATTTT. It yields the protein CASSLAGDQPQHF.

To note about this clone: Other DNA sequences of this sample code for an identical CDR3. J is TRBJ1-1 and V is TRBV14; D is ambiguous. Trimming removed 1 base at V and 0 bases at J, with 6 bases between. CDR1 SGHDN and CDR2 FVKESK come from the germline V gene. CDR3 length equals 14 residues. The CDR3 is CASSQAGMNTEAFF. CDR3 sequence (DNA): TGTGCCAGCAGCCAAGCAGGTATGAACACTGAAGCTTTCTTT.

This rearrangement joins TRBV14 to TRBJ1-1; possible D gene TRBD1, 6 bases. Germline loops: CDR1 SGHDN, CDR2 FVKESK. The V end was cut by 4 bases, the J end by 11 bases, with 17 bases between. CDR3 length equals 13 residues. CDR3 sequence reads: CASSLKRGPAAFF. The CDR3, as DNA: TGTGCCAGCAGCCTCAAACGGGGGCCAGCGGCTTTCTTT.

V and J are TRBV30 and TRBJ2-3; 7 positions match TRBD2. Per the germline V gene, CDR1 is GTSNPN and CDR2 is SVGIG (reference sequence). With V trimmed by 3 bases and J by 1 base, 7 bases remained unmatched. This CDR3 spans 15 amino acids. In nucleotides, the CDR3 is TGTGCCTGGAGGTTCGGGGGAGGGCGCACAGATACGCAGTATTTT. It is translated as CAWRFGGGRTDTQYF.

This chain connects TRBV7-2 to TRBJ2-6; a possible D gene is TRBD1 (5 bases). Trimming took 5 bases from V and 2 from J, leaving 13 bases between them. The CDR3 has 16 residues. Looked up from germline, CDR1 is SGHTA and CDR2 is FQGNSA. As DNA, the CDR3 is TGTGCCAGCAGCGGATACAGGCAAGCTGGGGCCAACGTCCTGACTTTC. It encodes CASSGYRQAGANVLTF.

The CDR3 is CSARHSMEAFF. In DNA form, the CDR3 reads TGCAGTGCTAGGCATTCGATGGAAGCTTTCTTT. The chain is built from TRBV20-1 and TRBJ1-1; D is undetermined. V lost 3 bases to trimming and J lost 8 bases, with 10 bases between them. Germline lookup yields CDR1 DFQATT and CDR2 SNEGSKA (reference sequence). The length of the CDR3 is 11 residues.

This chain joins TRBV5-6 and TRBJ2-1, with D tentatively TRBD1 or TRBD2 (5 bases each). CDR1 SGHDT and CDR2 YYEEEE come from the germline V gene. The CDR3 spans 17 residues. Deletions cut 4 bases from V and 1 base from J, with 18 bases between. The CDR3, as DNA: TGTGCCAGCAGCCCCCCCGGGGCCTCCCTATCCTACAATGAGCAGTTCTTC. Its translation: CASSPPGASLSYNEQFF.

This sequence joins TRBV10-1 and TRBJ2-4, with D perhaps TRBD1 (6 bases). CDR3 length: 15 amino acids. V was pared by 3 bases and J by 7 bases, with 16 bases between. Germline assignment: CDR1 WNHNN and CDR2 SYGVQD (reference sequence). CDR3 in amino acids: CASSDQAQGFNIQYF. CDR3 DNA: TGCGCCAGCAGTGACCAGGCACAGGGATTCAACATTCAGTACTTC.

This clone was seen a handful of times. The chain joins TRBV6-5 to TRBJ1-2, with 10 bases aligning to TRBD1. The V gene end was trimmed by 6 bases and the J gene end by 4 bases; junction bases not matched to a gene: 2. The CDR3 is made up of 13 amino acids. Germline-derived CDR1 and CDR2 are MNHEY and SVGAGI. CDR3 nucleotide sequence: TGTGCCAGCAGGGGACAGGGGTTCTATGGCTACACCTTC. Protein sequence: CASRGQGFYGYTF.

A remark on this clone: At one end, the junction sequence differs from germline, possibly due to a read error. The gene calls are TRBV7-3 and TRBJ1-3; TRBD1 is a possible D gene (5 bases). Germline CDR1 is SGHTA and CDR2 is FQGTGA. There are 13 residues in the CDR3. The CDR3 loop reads CASSSGPGKTIYF. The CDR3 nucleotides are TGTGCCAGCAGCTCGGGACCGGGAAAGACCATATATTTT. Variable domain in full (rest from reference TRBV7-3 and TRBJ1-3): GAGVSQTPSNKVTEKGKYVELRCDPISGHTALYWYRQSLGQGPEFLIYFQGTGAADDSGLPNDRFFAVRPEGSVSTLKIQRTERGDSAVYLCASSSGPGKTIYFGEGSWLTVV.

The CDR3 is CASSTGQGVTGELFF. CDR3 sequence (DNA): TGTGCCAGCAGCACGGGACAGGGGGTCACCGGGGAGCTGTTTTTT. The chain combines TRBV6-4 with TRBJ2-2, with 11 bases fitting TRBD1. Trimming cost V 6 bases and J 4 bases; bases outside gene matches: 4. The CDR3 extends over 15 amino acids. From germline, CDR1 is MRHNA and CDR2 SNTAGT.

CDR3 loop: CASSQASGYSNQPQHF. DNA for the CDR3: TGCGCCAGCAGCCAAGCCTCAGGTTATAGCAATCAGCCCCAGCATTTT. The chain carries TRBV4-1 and TRBJ1-5; D not resolved. The V gene's germline CDR1 is MGHRA and CDR2 YSYEKL. CDR3 size: 16 residues. Trimming stripped 1 base from V and 0 bases from J, with 10 bases between.

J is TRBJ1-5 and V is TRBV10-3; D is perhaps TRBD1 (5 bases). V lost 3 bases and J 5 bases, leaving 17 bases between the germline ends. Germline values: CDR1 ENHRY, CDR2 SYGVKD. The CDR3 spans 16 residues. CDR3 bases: TGTGCCATCAGTGACGGGTCCCTTGGGGGGGATCAGCCCCAGCATTTT. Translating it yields CAISDGSLGGDQPQHF.

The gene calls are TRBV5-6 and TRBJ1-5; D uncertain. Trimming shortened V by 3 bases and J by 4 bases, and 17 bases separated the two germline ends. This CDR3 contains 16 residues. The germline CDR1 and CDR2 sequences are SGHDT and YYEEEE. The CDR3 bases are TGTGCCAGCAGCTCCCTGGCGGCCCAACATAATCAGCCCCAGCATTTT. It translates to CASSSLAAQHNQPQHF.

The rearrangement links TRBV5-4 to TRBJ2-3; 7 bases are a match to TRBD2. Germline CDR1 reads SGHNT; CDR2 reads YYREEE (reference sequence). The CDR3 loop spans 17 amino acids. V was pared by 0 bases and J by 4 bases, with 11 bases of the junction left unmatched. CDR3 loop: CASSLESLAARPDTQYF. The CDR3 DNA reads TGTGCCAGCAGCTTGGAATCCCTAGCGGCGAGGCCAGATACGCAGTATTTT. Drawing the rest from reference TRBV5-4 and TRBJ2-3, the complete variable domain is ETGVTQSPTHLIKTRGQQVTLRCSSQSGHNTVSWYQQALGQGPQFIFQYYREEENGRGNFPPRFSGLQFPNYSSELNVNALELDDSALYLCASSLESLAARPDTQYFGPGTRLTVL.

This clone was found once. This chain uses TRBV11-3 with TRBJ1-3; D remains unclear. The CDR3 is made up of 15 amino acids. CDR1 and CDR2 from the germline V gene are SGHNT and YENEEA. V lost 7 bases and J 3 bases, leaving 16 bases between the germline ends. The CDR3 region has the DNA TGTGCCAGCACCCTCGGCGGGGTCAGTGGAAACACCATATATTTT. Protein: CASTLGGVSGNTIYF.

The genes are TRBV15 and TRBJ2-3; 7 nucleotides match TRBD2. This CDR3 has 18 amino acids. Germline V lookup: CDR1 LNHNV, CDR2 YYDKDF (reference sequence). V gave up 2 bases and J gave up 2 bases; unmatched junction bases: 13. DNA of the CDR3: TGTGCCACCAGCAGACTCCGACTAGCCCGTAACCTCACAGATACGCAGTATTTT. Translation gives CATSRLRLARNLTDTQYF.

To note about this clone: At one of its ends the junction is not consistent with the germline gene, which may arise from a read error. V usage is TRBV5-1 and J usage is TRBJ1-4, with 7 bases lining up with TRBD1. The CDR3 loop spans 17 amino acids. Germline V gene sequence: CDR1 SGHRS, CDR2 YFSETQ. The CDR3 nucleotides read TGCGCCAGCAGAGGAGGGGTAAACGACAGGGTTAATGAAAAGCTGTTTTTT. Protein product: CASRGGVNDRVNEKLFF.

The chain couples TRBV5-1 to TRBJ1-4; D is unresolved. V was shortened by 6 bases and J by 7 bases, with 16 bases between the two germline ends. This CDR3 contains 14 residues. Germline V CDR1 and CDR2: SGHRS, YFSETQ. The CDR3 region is CASKVDGLSEKLFF. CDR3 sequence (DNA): TGCGCCAGCAAAGTTGACGGCCTTAGTGAAAAACTGTTTTTT.

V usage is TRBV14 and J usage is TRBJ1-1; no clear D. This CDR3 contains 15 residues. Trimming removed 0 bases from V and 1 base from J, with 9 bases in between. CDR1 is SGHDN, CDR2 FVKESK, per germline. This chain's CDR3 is CASSQDLGTNTEAFF. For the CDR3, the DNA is TGTGCCAGCAGCCAAGACCTGGGCACGAACACTGAAGCTTTCTTT.